One and the same sample provided the 23 T cell receptor beta chains below, sequenced in a study of CD8 T cells in Susac syndrome. The authors reverse transcribed roughly 0.5 to 1 ug RNA with random hexamers. TCRdb fed the immunoSEQ multiplex PCR reads into MiXCR, producing one record per CDR3 protein. Among fewer than 35,000 distinct CDR3 sequences listed, approximately 94% were seen once. The sequencing sample was made of CD8+ T cells from PBMCs. Source of these receptors: a human donor in good health.

The chain is built from TRBV13 and TRBJ2-3, with a tentative D call TRBD2 (6 bases). Trimming shortened V by 4 bases and J by 0 bases, and 14 bases separated the two germline ends. The CDR3 length is 16 residues. Germline values: CDR1 PRHDT, CDR2 FYEKMQ (reference sequence). The CDR3 nucleotides read TGTGCCAGCAGCTCCCGGGACTCCTATAGCACAGATACGCAGTATTTT. This translates into CASSSRDSYSTDTQYF.

The gene calls are TRBV20-1 and TRBJ2-7; D ambiguous. Germline assignment: CDR1 DFQATT and CDR2 SNEGSKA (reference sequence). V lost 5 bases, J lost 3 bases, and 14 bases lay in between. The CDR3 sequence is 13 residues long. CDR3 coding DNA: TGCAGTGCTCGGCAGACTGGAGACTACGAGCAGTACTTC. This encodes CSARQTGDYEQYF.

J is TRBJ2-7 and V is TRBV6-2 or TRBV6-3; D is possibly TRBD2 (6 bases). The CDR3 is 13 amino acids. V lost 7 bases, J lost 3 bases, and 13 bases lay in between. The germline gives CDR1 MNHEY, CDR2 SVGEGT. The DNA for the CDR3 is TGTGCCAGCACCAAGGGACTTCTCTACGAGCAGTACTTC. Translating gives CASTKGLLYEQYF.

The V and J genes are TRBV5-1 and TRBJ1-1; a weak D match, TRBD1 (5 bases). CDR1 and CDR2 (germline): SGHRS, YFSETQ. The ends were cut back, 3 bases at V and 1 base at J, with 10 bases in the middle. The CDR3 is 14 residues long. The DNA for the CDR3 is TGCGCCAGCAGCTGGGGTCAGGGGAACACTGAAGCTTTCTTT. The encoded protein is CASSWGQGNTEAFF.

The chain recombines TRBV14 with TRBJ2-7, with 9 bases lining up with TRBD1. CDR3 length equals 14 residues. V was pared by 4 bases and J by 6 bases, with 7 bases of the junction left unmatched. The germline V gene has CDR1 SGHDN and CDR2 FVKESK. CDR3 in amino acids: CASSRLGQGLEQYF. CDR3 DNA: TGTGCCAGCAGCCGACTGGGACAGGGTCTCGAGCAGTACTTC. Filled out from reference TRBV14 and TRBJ2-7, the complete variable domain reads EAGVTQFPSHSVIEKGQTVTLRCDPISGHDNLYWYRRVMGKEIKFLLHFVKESKQDESGMPNNRFLAERTGGTYSTLKVQPAELEDSGVYFCASSRLGQGLEQYFGPGTRLTVT.

The V gene is TRBV3-1, the J gene TRBJ1-1; no reliable D call. The germline gives CDR1 LGHDT, CDR2 YNNKEL (reference sequence). CDR3 length: 17 amino acids. Deletions cut 0 bases from V and 5 bases from J, with 19 bases between. CDR3 region: CASSQEVLVREGTEAFF. In DNA, the CDR3 is TGTGCCAGCAGCCAAGAGGTGTTGGTCCGGGAAGGAACTGAAGCTTTCTTT. The full variable domain, in which reference TRBV3-1 and TRBJ1-1 provide the parts outside the CDR3, is DTAVSQTPKYLVTQMGNDKSIKCEQNLGHDTMYWYKQDSKKFLKIMFSYNNKELIINETVPNRFSPKSPDKAHLNLHINSLELGDSAVYFCASSQEVLVREGTEAFFGQGTRLTVV.

This clonotype was observed once. The CDR3 coding sequence is TGTGCCAGCAGCGGGGGGCCAGCCACCTACGAGCAGTACTTC. Residues: CASSGGPATYEQYF. V gene TRBV5-4 combines with J gene TRBJ2-7, with D perhaps being TRBD1 or TRBD2 (6 bases each). Trimming pared 4 bases from V and 2 bases from J, leaving 13 bases between. CDR1 is SGHNT and CDR2 is YYREEE in the germline V gene (reference sequence). The CDR3 is made up of 14 amino acids.

The J gene is TRBJ2-3, the V gene TRBV6-5; no reliable D call. There are 14 residues in the CDR3. Trimming took 2 bases from V and 2 from J, leaving 8 bases between them. Looked up from germline, CDR1 is MNHEY and CDR2 is SVGAGI. The CDR3 DNA sequence: TGTGCCAGCAGTTACATCGCCGACACAGATACGCAGTATTTT. It specifies CASSYIADTDTQYF.

This clonotype was recorded only once. The V call is TRBV5-1, the J call TRBJ2-1; TRBD2 matches at 8 bases. The J segment lost 1 base and the V segment lost 2 bases, leaving 17 bases of the junction unmatched. CDR3 length: 20 residues. CDR1 and CDR2 (germline): SGHRS, YFSETQ. CDR3 sequence (DNA): TGCGCCAGCAGCTTCCCCCTTGACCCGGACAGCGGGAGTTCCTACAATGAGCAGTTCTTC. Encoded protein: CASSFPLDPDSGSSYNEQFF.

This clonotype was seen only once. This chain uses TRBV19 with TRBJ1-5; D gene unclear. Germline CDR1 LNHDA, CDR2 SQIVND (reference sequence). This CDR3 spans 17 amino acids. The V and J ends lost 2 bases and 0 bases respectively, with 14 bases between them. The CDR3 DNA reads TGTGCCAGTAGTATACTGGTCGGCGGTAATAGCAATCAGCCCCAGCATTTT. Amino acids: CASSILVGGNSNQPQHF.

The V and J genes are TRBV27 and TRBJ2-3; D call uncertain. Germline CDR1 MNHEY, CDR2 SMNVEV (reference sequence). Trimming cost V 1 base and J 1 base, with 12 bases left between them. This CDR3 has 16 amino acids. The CDR3 region is CASSLLFRRRTDTQYF. The DNA for the CDR3 is TGTGCCAGCAGTTTATTATTCCGTCGTCGCACAGATACGCAGTATTTT.

The V call is TRBV11-2, the J call TRBJ2-5, with D hard to call. Per germline, CDR1 SGHAT and CDR2 FQNNGV. V lost 3 bases to trimming and J lost 5 bases, with 13 bases between them. The CDR3 has 14 amino acids. CDR3 in amino acids: CASSLQALRETQYF. The CDR3 DNA is TGTGCCAGCAGCTTGCAGGCGTTGAGGGAGACCCAGTACTTC.

This clonotype was recorded once. This chain uses TRBV29-1 with TRBJ2-3; D is unresolved. Trimming cost V 5 bases and J 2 bases, with 17 bases left between them. The CDR3 length is 15 residues. Germline loops: CDR1 SQVTM, CDR2 ANQGSEA. This CDR3 is CSVSPWERDTDTQYF. The CDR3 region has the DNA TGCAGCGTTTCCCCATGGGAAAGGGACACAGATACGCAGTATTTT.

The J gene is TRBJ2-3, the V gene TRBV5-1, with unresolved D. Germline lookup yields CDR1 SGHRS and CDR2 YFSETQ. The CDR3 sequence is 14 residues long. V was pared by 1 base and J by 2 bases, with 8 bases between. The CDR3, as DNA: TGCGCCAGCAGCTTGAACGGGCACACAGATACGCAGTATTTT. This gives the protein CASSLNGHTDTQYF.

This clonotype appeared a few times. The chain carries TRBV9 and TRBJ2-7; D might be TRBD2 (5 bases). Looked up from germline, CDR1 is SGDLS and CDR2 is YYNGEE. Deletions cut 4 bases from V and 3 bases from J, with 14 bases between. The CDR3 has 14 residues. As DNA, the CDR3 is TGTGCCAGCAGCCCGTTTGGAGGAGGCTACGAGCAGTACTTC. It is translated as CASSPFGGGYEQYF. Full variable domain (outside the CDR3, taken from reference TRBV9 and TRBJ2-7): DSGVTQTPKHLITATGQRVTLRCSPRSGDLSVYWYQQSLDQGLQFLIQYYNGEERAKGNILERFSAQQFPDLHSELNLSSLELGDSALYFCASSPFGGGYEQYFGPGTRLTVT.

The rearrangement uses TRBV6-5 and TRBJ1-1; TRBD1 is a possible D gene (5 bases). This CDR3 spans 13 amino acids. In germline, CDR1 is MNHEY, CDR2 SVGAGI. With 6 bases removed from V and 4 bases from J, the gap between germline ends came to 12 bases. The DNA for the CDR3 is TGTGCCAGCAGGGAATCAGGGACCACTGAAGCTTTCTTT. It encodes CASRESGTTEAFF.

The CDR3 here is CASTRVFGRIYEQYF. As DNA, the CDR3 is TGTGCCAGCACTCGAGTCTTCGGAAGGATTTACGAGCAGTACTTC. This rearrangement joins TRBV27 to TRBJ2-7; no clear D gene. The CDR3 consists of 15 residues. Germline-derived CDR1 and CDR2 are MNHEY and SMNVEV (reference sequence). Trimming shortened V by 7 bases and J by 4 bases, and 20 bases separated the two germline ends.

V usage is TRBV20-1 and J usage is TRBJ1-5; no reliable D call. V shed 3 bases and J shed 0 bases, with 9 bases lying between them. Germline assignment: CDR1 DFQATT and CDR2 SNEGSKA (reference sequence). The CDR3 contains 14 residues. This CDR3 reads CSARRRDSNQPQHF. The CDR3 nucleotides are TGCAGTGCTAGGAGGAGGGATAGCAATCAGCCCCAGCATTTT.

The V and J genes are TRBV27 and TRBJ1-1; no reliable D call. With 5 bases removed from V and 4 bases from J, the gap between germline ends came to 17 bases. The germline V gene encodes CDR1 MNHEY and CDR2 SMNVEV (reference sequence). CDR3 length: 15 residues. CDR3 protein: CASSPRAPIGTEAFF. DNA of the CDR3: TGTGCCAGCAGTCCCCGGGCCCCGATCGGCACTGAAGCTTTCTTT.

The chain recombines TRBV24-1 with TRBJ2-2, with TRBD1 as a possible D gene (5 bases). Germline CDR1 is KGHDR and CDR2 is SFDVKD. V was pared by 3 bases and J by 5 bases, with 12 bases between. The CDR3 consists of 15 residues. The CDR3 DNA is TGTGCCACCAGTGATGCAGGGAAGGATACCGGGGAGCTGTTTTTT. It codes for CATSDAGKDTGELFF.

CDR3 sequence: CASSFSLGESQPQHF. The CDR3 bases are TGTGCCAGCAGTTTTTCTCTGGGGGAGAGTCAGCCCCAGCATTTT. J is TRBJ1-5 and V is TRBV6-6; D possibly corresponds to TRBD1 (5 bases). Germline CDR1 and CDR2: MNHNY and SVGAGI (reference sequence). V lost 4 bases to trimming and J lost 6 bases, with 16 bases between them. The CDR3 is made up of 15 amino acids.

CDR3 loop: CASGLVRRSSGWPPALHF. For the CDR3, the DNA is TGTGCTAGTGGTTTGGTACGAAGGTCGTCAGGGTGGCCACCGGCCCTCCACTTT. This rearrangement joins TRBV12-5 to TRBJ1-6, with D maybe TRBD1 (5 bases). CDR1 and CDR2 from the germline V gene are LGHNT and FRNRAP. There are 18 residues in the CDR3. Trimming shortened V by 0 bases and J by 14 bases, and 26 bases separated the two germline ends.

The table lists this clonotype with a count of one. The chain employs TRBV7-8 and TRBJ2-5; D uncertain. The germline V gene has CDR1 SGHVS and CDR2 FQNEAQ. V dropped 1 base and J dropped 0 bases, with 6 bases sitting between them. This CDR3 spans 14 amino acids. This CDR3 reads CASSLVMYQETQYF. Written as DNA, the CDR3 is TGTGCCAGCAGCTTAGTGATGTACCAAGAGACCCAGTACTTC. Complete variable domain (other parts from reference TRBV7-8 and TRBJ2-5): GAGVSQSPRYKVAKRGQDVALRCDPISGHVSLFWYQQALGQGPEFLTYFQNEAQLDKSGLPSDRFFAERPEGSVSTLKIQRTQQEDSAVYLCASSLVMYQETQYFGPGTRLLVL.